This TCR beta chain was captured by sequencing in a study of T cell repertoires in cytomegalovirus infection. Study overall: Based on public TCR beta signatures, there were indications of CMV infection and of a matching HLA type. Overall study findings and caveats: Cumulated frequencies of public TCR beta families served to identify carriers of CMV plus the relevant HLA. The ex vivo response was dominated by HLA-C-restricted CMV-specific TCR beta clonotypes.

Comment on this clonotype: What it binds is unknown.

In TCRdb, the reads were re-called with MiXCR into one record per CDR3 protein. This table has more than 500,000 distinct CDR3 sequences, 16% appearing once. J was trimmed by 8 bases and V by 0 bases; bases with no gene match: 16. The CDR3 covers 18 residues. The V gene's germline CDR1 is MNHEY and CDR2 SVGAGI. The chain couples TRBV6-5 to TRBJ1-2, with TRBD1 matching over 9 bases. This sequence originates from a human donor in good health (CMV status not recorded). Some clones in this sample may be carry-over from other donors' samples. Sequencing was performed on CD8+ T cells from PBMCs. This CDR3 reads CASSYSNLGQGLQGGYTF. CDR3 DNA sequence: TGTGCCAGCAGTTACTCGAATTTGGGACAGGGACTCCAAGGGGGCTACACCTTC.